The 4 T cell receptor beta chains below come from one sample, sequenced in a study of T cell changes during pregnancy in multiple sclerosis. The data were produced by immunoSEQ multiplex PCR, yet TCRdb's version contains in-frame clones alone and is incomplete. The data contain 85,000 to 130,000 clones, around 93% of them singletons. The sample in question was peripheral blood, obtained before pregnancy. These receptors were taken from a female donor with multiple sclerosis, enrolled in a pregnancy study.

CDR3 coding DNA: TGTGCCAGCAGCTTGGAGTACGATACGCAGTATTTT. It encodes CASSLEYDTQYF. This chain links TRBV7-9 with TRBJ2-3, with unresolved D. The CDR3 spans 12 residues. CDR1 SEHNR and CDR2 FQNEAQ come from the germline V gene (reference sequence). V dropped 3 bases and J dropped 6 bases, with 7 bases sitting between them.

The V and J genes are TRBV7-9 and TRBJ1-5, with D tentatively TRBD1 (5 bases). The CDR3 totals 12 residues. From germline, CDR1 is SEHNR and CDR2 FQNEAQ (reference sequence). V lost 5 bases to trimming and J lost 11 bases, with 13 bases between them. The CDR3 bases are TGTGCCAGCAGCCCGGGCCGGGGGGCCCAGCATTTT. This encodes CASSPGRGAQHF.

The chain joins TRBV6-1 to TRBJ2-7, with 12 positions matching TRBD1. V dropped 2 bases and J dropped 7; count of bases not matched to a gene: 12. The CDR3 consists of 17 residues. CDR1 is MNHNS and CDR2 is SASEGT in the germline V gene. CDR3 sequence (DNA): TGTGCCAGCAGTGAAAGGTTGGGGACAGGGGGCGCCGAGGAGCAGTACTTC. It yields the protein CASSERLGTGGAEEQYF.

This chain connects TRBV18 to TRBJ1-2; D not certain. The CDR3 contains 13 residues. Germline V gene lookup returns CDR1 KGHSH and CDR2 LQKENI. V shed 0 bases and J shed 6 bases, with 8 bases lying between them. The CDR3 loop is CASSPPGFDGYTF. CDR3 coding DNA: TGTGCCAGCTCACCACCCGGGTTCGATGGCTACACCTTC.